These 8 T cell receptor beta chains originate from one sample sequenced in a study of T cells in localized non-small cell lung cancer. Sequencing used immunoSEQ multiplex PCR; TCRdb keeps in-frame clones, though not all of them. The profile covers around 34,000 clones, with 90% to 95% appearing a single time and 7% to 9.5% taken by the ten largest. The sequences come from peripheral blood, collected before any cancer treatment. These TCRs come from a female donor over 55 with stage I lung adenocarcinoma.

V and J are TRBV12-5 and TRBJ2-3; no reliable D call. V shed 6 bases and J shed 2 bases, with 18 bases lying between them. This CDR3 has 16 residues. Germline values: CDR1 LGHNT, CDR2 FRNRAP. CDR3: CASGPGWLTYTDTQYF. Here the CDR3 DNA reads TGTGCTAGTGGCCCCGGGTGGCTAACCTACACAGATACGCAGTATTTT.

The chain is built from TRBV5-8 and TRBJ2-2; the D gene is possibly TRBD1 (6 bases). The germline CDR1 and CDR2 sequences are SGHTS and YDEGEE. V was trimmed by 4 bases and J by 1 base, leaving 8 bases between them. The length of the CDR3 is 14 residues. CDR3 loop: CASSPTGNTGELFF. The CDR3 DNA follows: TGTGCCAGCAGCCCGACAGGGAACACCGGGGAGCTGTTTTTT.

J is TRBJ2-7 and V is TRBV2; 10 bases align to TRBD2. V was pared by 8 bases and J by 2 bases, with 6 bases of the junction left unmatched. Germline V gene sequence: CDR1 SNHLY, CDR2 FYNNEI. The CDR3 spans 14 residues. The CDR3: CASLSGRGTYEQYV. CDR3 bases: TGTGCCAGCCTCAGCGGGAGGGGGACCTACGAGCAGTACGTC.

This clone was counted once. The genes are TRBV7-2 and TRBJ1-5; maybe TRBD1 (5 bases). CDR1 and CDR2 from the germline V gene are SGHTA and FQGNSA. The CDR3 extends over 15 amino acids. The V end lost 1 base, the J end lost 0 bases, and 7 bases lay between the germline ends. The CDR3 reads CASSLEGYSNQPQHF. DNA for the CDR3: TGTGCCAGCAGCTTAGAGGGGTATAGCAATCAGCCCCAGCATTTT.

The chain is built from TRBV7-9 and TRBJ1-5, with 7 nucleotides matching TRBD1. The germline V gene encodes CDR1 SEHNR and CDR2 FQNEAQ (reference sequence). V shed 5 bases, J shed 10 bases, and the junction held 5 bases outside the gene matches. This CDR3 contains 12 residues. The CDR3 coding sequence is TGTGCCAGCAGCACGGACAGGCAACCCCAGCATTTT. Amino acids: CASSTDRQPQHF.

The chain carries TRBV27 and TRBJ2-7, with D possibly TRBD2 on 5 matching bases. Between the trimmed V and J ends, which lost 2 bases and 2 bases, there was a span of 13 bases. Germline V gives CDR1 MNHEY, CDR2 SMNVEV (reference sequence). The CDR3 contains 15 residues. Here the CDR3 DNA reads TGTGCCAGCAGTTTACAAACCGGGGTTCCCTACGAGCAGTACTTC. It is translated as CASSLQTGVPYEQYF.

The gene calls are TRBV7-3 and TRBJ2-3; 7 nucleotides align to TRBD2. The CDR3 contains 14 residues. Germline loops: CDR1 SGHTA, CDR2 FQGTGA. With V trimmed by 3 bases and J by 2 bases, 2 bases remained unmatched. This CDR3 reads CASSLGGNTDTQYF. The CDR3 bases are TGTGCCAGCAGCTTGGGGGGGAACACAGATACGCAGTATTTT.

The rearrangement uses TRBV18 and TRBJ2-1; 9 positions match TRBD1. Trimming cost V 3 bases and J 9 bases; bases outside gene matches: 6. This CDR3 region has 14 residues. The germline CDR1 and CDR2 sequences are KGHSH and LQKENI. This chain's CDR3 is CASSPGQGLGEQFF. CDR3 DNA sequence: TGTGCCAGCTCACCCGGACAGGGGCTGGGTGAGCAGTTCTTC.